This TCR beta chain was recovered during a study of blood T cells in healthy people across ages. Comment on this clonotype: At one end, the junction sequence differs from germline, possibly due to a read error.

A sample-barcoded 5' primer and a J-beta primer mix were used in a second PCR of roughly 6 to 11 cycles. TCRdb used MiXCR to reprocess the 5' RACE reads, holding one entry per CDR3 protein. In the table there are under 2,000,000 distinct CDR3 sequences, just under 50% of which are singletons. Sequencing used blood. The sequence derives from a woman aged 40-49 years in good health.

CDR3 in amino acids: CASSLFQGIDYAYTF. CDR3 nucleotide sequence: TGCGCCAGCAGCCTGTTTCAGGGTATTGACTATGCCTACACCTTC. The chain combines TRBV5-1 with TRBJ1-2; D perhaps matches TRBD1 (5 bases). Germline V CDR1 and CDR2: SGHRS, YFSETQ. This CDR3 spans 15 amino acids.